This passage covers 6 T cell receptor beta chains from one sample sequenced in a study of blood T cells in healthy people across ages. Combining a sample-barcoded 5' primer with a J-beta primer mix, a second PCR ran for 7 to 11 cycles. TCRdb called the 5' RACE reads again in MiXCR, with one record for every CDR3 protein. The repertoire holds hundreds of thousands of distinct CDR3 sequences, with 58% as singletons. Sequencing was carried out using blood. These TCRs come from a man aged 25 to 40 in good health.

This clonotype was seen a few times. V gene TRBV12-5 combines with J gene TRBJ2-7, with no clear D. The length of the CDR3 is 12 residues. V lost 6 bases, J lost 4 bases, and 10 bases lay in between. Germline V CDR1 and CDR2: LGHNT, FRNRAP. In DNA, the CDR3 is TGTGCTAGTGGCCCGACTCAGTACGAGCAGTACTTC. It translates to CASGPTQYEQYF.

The chain employs TRBV7-2 and TRBJ2-3; no reliable D call. CDR3 length: 13 residues. Germline V gives CDR1 SGHTA, CDR2 FQGNSA. Trimming cost V 6 bases and J 3 bases, with 10 bases left between them. The CDR3 nucleotides read TGTGCCAGCAGGGGGATCCGAACAGATACGCAGTATTTT. It is translated as CASRGIRTDTQYF. The complete variable domain, with remaining parts taken from reference TRBV7-2 and TRBJ2-3, reads GAGVSQSPSNKVTEKGKDVELRCDPISGHTALYWYRQSLGQGLEFLIYFQGNSAPDKSGLPSDRFSAERTGGSVSTLTIQRTQQEDSAVYLCASRGIRTDTQYFGPGTRLTVL.

The chain recombines TRBV4-2 with TRBJ1-1, with 9 bases that match TRBD1. Germline values: CDR1 LGHNA, CDR2 YNFKEQ. V lost 4 bases and J lost 1; bases outside the gene matches: 4. The CDR3 runs 15 residues. The CDR3 DNA is TGTGCCAGCAGCCCCTCGACAGGGGGGAACACTGAAGCTTTCTTT. It translates to CASSPSTGGNTEAFF.

The chain combines TRBV29-1 with TRBJ2-7, with D maybe TRBD1 (6 bases). The CDR3 sequence is 13 residues long. Germline V gives CDR1 SQVTM, CDR2 ANQGSEA. Trimming took 6 bases from V and 4 from J, leaving 16 bases between them. CDR3 sequence (DNA): TGCAGCGTGGGGGCAGATCCCGTTTACGAGCAGTACTTC. It translates to CSVGADPVYEQYF.

This chain links TRBV2 with TRBJ2-1; D is uncertain. CDR3 length equals 13 residues. Trimming shortened V by 6 bases and J by 7 bases, and 13 bases separated the two germline ends. Germline V gives CDR1 SNHLY, CDR2 FYNNEI. The CDR3 DNA reads as TGTGCCAGCAGCCCGGACGTGGCGAATGAGCAGTTCTTC. Translated, it gives CASSPDVANEQFF.

This chain links TRBV29-1 with TRBJ2-2, with D hard to call. CDR3 size: 14 residues. Germline V lookup: CDR1 SQVTM, CDR2 ANQGSEA. V dropped 4 bases and J dropped 2 bases, with 11 bases sitting between them. In DNA form, the CDR3 reads TGCAGCGTTGGGATTGCTCTCAACACCGGGGAGCTGTTTTTT. This encodes CSVGIALNTGELFF.